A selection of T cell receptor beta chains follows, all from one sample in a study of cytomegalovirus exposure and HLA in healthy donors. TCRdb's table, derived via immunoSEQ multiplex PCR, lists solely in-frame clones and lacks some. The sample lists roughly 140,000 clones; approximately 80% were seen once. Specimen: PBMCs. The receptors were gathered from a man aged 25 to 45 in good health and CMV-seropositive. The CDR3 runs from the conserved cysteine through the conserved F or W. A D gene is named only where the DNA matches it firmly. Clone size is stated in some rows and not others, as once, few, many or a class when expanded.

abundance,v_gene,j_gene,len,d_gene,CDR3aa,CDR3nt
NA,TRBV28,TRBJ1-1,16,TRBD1,CASSLGWTGESTEAFF,TGTGCCAGCAGTTTGGGCTGGACAGGGGAAAGCACTGAAGCTTTCTTT
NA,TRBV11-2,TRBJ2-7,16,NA,CASSLVLGGYSYEQYF,TGTGCCAGCAGCTTAGTTCTGGGGGGATACTCCTACGAGCAGTACTTC
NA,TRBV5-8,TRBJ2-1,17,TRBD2,CASSLDSGSYSYNEQFF,TGTGCCAGCAGCTTGGATAGCGGGAGTTATTCCTACAATGAGCAGTTCTTC
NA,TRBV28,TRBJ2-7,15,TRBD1,CASSPGTGSSYEQYF,TGTGCCAGCAGTCCCGGGACAGGGAGCTCCTACGAGCAGTACTTC
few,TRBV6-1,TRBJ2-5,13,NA,CASSFMGEETQYF,TGTGCCAGCAGTTTCATGGGAGAAGAGACCCAGTACTTC
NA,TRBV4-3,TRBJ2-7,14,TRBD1,CASSQTDRTYEQYF,TGCGCCAGCAGCCAGACGGACAGGACCTACGAGCAGTACTTC
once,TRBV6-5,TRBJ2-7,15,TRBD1,CASSYVGTGGSEQYF,TGTGCCAGCAGTTACGTAGGGACAGGGGGATCCGAGCAGTACTTC
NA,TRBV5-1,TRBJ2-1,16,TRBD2,CASSLAGGGAGNEQFF,TGCGCCAGCAGCTTGGCCGGCGGGGGGGCCGGGAATGAGCAGTTCTTC
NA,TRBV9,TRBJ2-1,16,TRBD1,CASSGQGAGSYNEQFF,TGTGCCAGCAGCGGACAGGGGGCGGGGTCCTACAATGAGCAGTTCTTC
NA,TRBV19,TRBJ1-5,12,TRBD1,CASKQGTQPQHF,TGTGCCAGTAAACAGGGGACCCAGCCCCAGCATTTT
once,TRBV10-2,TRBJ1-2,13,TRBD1,CASSARTGVGYTF,TGCGCCAGCAGCGCACGGACAGGGGTTGGCTACACCTTC